What follows are 20 T cell receptor beta chains derived from one specimen sequenced in a study of beta chain features in type 1 diabetes. All of the isolated RNA was reverse transcribed, so expressed TCRB transcripts were sequenced. Only in-frame clones appear in the TCRdb table, and some are missing; sequencing was by immunoSEQ multiplex PCR. In the table there are approximately 300,000 clones, 9.5% to 11% of which are singletons. The sequenced sample was naive CD4+ T cells from blood. The source of these receptors is a woman between 25 and 40 years old in good health.

The table lists this clone with a few counts. This chain connects TRBV18 to TRBJ2-3; 12 bases map to TRBD2. Unmatched junction bases numbered 9, after V lost 2 bases and J lost 0 bases. The CDR3 sequence is 19 residues long. Germline V gene data show CDR1 as KGHSH and CDR2 as LQKENI. The CDR3 nucleotides read TGTGCCAGCTCACCAGACTTGGGACTAGCGGGCCCCAGCACAGATACGCAGTATTTT. Its protein is CASSPDLGLAGPSTDTQYF.

This CDR3 reads CATRQSSSYEQYF. CDR3 nucleotides: TGTGCCACCAGACAGTCCTCCTCCTACGAGCAGTACTTC. This sequence joins TRBV28 and TRBJ2-7; D is perhaps TRBD1 (5 bases). Germline lookup yields CDR1 MDHEN and CDR2 SYDVKM. This CDR3 contains 13 residues. V shed 10 bases and J shed 0 bases, with 13 bases lying between them.

The sample holds a few counts of this clone. The V call is TRBV5-1, the J call TRBJ1-2; D unresolved. V shed 1 base and J shed 3 bases, with 10 bases lying between them. Germline assignment: CDR1 SGHRS and CDR2 YFSETQ. This CDR3 is 14 amino acids long. The CDR3 here is CASSLTVADYGYTF. The DNA of the CDR3 is TGCGCCAGCAGCTTGACAGTAGCGGACTATGGCTACACCTTC.

The gene calls are TRBV5-1 and TRBJ2-7; a possible D gene is TRBD1 (5 bases). Trimming stripped 0 bases from V and 2 bases from J, with 12 bases between. This CDR3 is 15 amino acids long. Per germline, CDR1 SGHRS and CDR2 YFSETQ. The CDR3 bases are TGCGCCAGCAGCTTGGCGGCAGGGCTTCCCTACGAGCAGTACTTC. Its protein product is CASSLAAGLPYEQYF.

This clone was seen only a few times. V and J are TRBV18 and TRBJ2-7, with TRBD2 matching over 14 bases. CDR1 is KGHSH, CDR2 LQKENI, per germline. V lost 0 bases to trimming and J lost 0 bases; unmatched junction nucleotides: 1. The CDR3 is 17 amino acids. The CDR3 bases are TGTGCCAGCTCACCACCGACTAGCGGGAGGGCCTCCTACGAGCAGTACTTC. Residues: CASSPPTSGRASYEQYF.

At least ten counts were recorded for this clone. V and J are TRBV4-3 and TRBJ2-2; TRBD2 aligns across 10 bases. The CDR3 totals 19 residues. V lost 0 bases, J lost 0 bases, and 7 bases stayed unmatched. The germline gives CDR1 LGHNA, CDR2 YSLEER. CDR3 loop: CASSQEALAGLANTGELFF. The DNA of the CDR3 is TGCGCCAGCAGCCAAGAGGCACTAGCGGGGCTCGCGAACACCGGGGAGCTGTTTTTT.

The gene calls are TRBV28 and TRBJ1-3, with D perhaps matching TRBD1 (6 bases). The length of the CDR3 is 12 residues. V lost 10 bases and J lost 4, with 11 bases in between. Looked up from germline, CDR1 is MDHEN and CDR2 is SYDVKM. The CDR3 protein is CANQGSGNTIYF. The CDR3 DNA reads TGTGCCAACCAGGGGTCGGGAAACACCATATATTTT.

The V call is TRBV18, the J call TRBJ2-1; 8 nucleotides agree with TRBD2. V lost 5 bases to trimming and J lost 4 bases; unmatched junction nucleotides: 4. The CDR3 has 14 amino acids. CDR1 and CDR2 (germline): KGHSH, LQKENI. Here the CDR3 DNA reads TGTGCCAGCTCATCAACTAGCGGTTACAATGAGCAGTTCTTC. Amino acids: CASSSTSGYNEQFF.

V and J are TRBV4-2 and TRBJ2-5, with TRBD2 identical over 10 bases. From germline, CDR1 is LGHNA and CDR2 YNFKEQ. Germline trimming cut 4 bases from V and 3 bases from J; bases unmatched to any gene: 11. The CDR3 has 17 residues. CDR3 sequence (DNA): TGTGCCAGCAGCCGGGGACTAGCGATCGTTGGCGAAGAGACCCAGTACTTC. Amino acid sequence: CASSRGLAIVGEETQYF.

V and J are TRBV19 and TRBJ2-7, with D unresolved. Germline-derived CDR1 and CDR2 are LNHDA and SQIVND (reference sequence). The CDR3 covers 13 residues. V shed 5 bases and J shed 2 bases, with 10 bases lying between them. CDR3 DNA sequence: TGTGCCAGTAGTCGTCAGGCAACCTACGAGCAGTACTTC. Translating it yields CASSRQATYEQYF.

This clone was counted only a few times. The rearrangement joins TRBV7-9 to TRBJ1-5, with TRBD1 matching 10 bases. The CDR3 runs to 17 residues. Germline trimming cut 0 bases from V and 3 bases from J; bases unmatched to any gene: 5. CDR1 is SEHNR and CDR2 is FQNEAQ in the germline V gene (reference sequence). CDR3 nucleotides: TGTGCCAGCAGCTTAGCGGGACAGGGGATTAACAATCAGCCCCAGCATTTT. It encodes CASSLAGQGINNQPQHF.

Only a few counts were recorded for this clone. The rearrangement links TRBV2 to TRBJ1-2; D is undetermined. CDR3 size: 14 residues. V was trimmed by 8 bases and J by 6 bases, leaving 19 bases between them. The germline V gene encodes CDR1 SNHLY and CDR2 FYNNEI. This CDR3 is CASGRGSGLDGYTF. CDR3 nucleotides: TGTGCCAGCGGCCGTGGCTCAGGTCTGGATGGCTACACCTTC.

In this sample, this clone turned up a few times. The chain has TRBV12-5 and TRBJ2-1, with 7 positions matching TRBD2. Germline V gene data show CDR1 as LGHNT and CDR2 as FRNRAP. The trim removed 1 base at V and 0 bases at J, leaving 9 bases unmatched. CDR3 length: 18 amino acids. DNA of the CDR3: TGTGCTAGTGGTTTGGCCGCTAGCGGAGGGGTCTCCTACAATGAGCAGTTCTTC. Its protein product is CASGLAASGGVSYNEQFF.

The chain links TRBV4-3 to TRBJ2-7; the D gene is possibly TRBD1 (5 bases). CDR1 is LGHNA, CDR2 YSLEER, per germline. The ends were cut back, 0 bases at V and 4 bases at J, with 10 bases in the middle. This CDR3 region has 14 residues. CDR3 coding DNA: TGCGCCAGCAGCCAAGATAACAGGATATACGAGCAGTACTTC. Its protein is CASSQDNRIYEQYF.

This clone has more than one count but fewer than ten. The chain employs TRBV29-1 and TRBJ2-5; tentative D call: TRBD2 (5 bases). Germline CDR1 and CDR2: SQVTM and ANQGSEA. The V end was cut by 7 bases, the J end by 4 bases, with 13 bases between. The CDR3 is 12 residues long. The CDR3 nucleotides are TGCAGCGCCCTTGGACTGAGAGAGACCCAGTACTTC. Translation gives CSALGLRETQYF.

This clone was detected ten times or more. The chain joins TRBV29-1 to TRBJ2-2, with TRBD1 matching over 8 bases. V shed 6 bases, J shed 7 bases, and the junction held 7 bases outside the gene matches. Germline CDR1 and CDR2: SQVTM and ANQGSEA. The CDR3 contains 13 residues. DNA for the CDR3: TGCAGCGTGCGCAGGGGGCAGGGCGGGGAGCTGTTTTTT. As protein: CSVRRGQGGELFF.

A few counts support this clone. V is TRBV6-5 and J is TRBJ2-2, with a weak D call TRBD2 (6 bases). The CDR3 has 16 amino acids. V shed 0 bases and J shed 3 bases, with 11 bases lying between them. The germline gives CDR1 MNHEY, CDR2 SVGAGI. DNA for the CDR3: TGTGCCAGCAGTTACTCCTCGGGAGTCGACACCGGGGAGCTGTTTTTT. Amino acid sequence: CASSYSSGVDTGELFF.

The chain has TRBV14 and TRBJ2-3; TRBD2 agrees at 15 bases. CDR1 and CDR2 from the germline V gene are SGHDN and FVKESK. The CDR3 is 19 amino acids. The junction had 6 bases not matched to a gene; V was cut back by 2 bases and J by 0 bases. In nucleotides, the CDR3 is TGTGCCAGCAGCCAACAAGGACTAGCGGGAGGGAGGAGCACAGATACGCAGTATTTT. Residues: CASSQQGLAGGRSTDTQYF.

The V and J genes are TRBV6-5 and TRBJ1-1; D might be TRBD1 (6 bases). Germline-derived CDR1 and CDR2 are MNHEY and SVGAGI. The ends were cut back, 7 bases at V and 0 bases at J, with 9 bases in the middle. This CDR3 spans 13 amino acids. The CDR3 sequence: CASTGHMNTEAFF. The CDR3 coding sequence is TGTGCCAGCACGGGACACATGAACACTGAAGCTTTCTTT.

This clone showed up just a few times. The chain has TRBV11-2 and TRBJ2-5; TRBD2 agrees at 8 bases. CDR1 and CDR2 (germline): SGHAT, FQNNGV. V lost 1 base to trimming and J lost 2 bases; unmatched junction nucleotides: 3. This CDR3 spans 15 amino acids. The CDR3 DNA is TGTGCCAGCAGCTTAGGAACTAGCGGACAAGAGACCCAGTACTTC. It yields the protein CASSLGTSGQETQYF.